Sequencing of this T cell receptor (beta chain) was carried out in a study of CD8+ T cells in alopecia areata. Of note for this clone: The target antigen is unknown.

From alopecia areata patients, lesional scalp punch biopsies and peripheral blood were collected. Study observations and caveats: Elevated clonality characterized lesional scalp relative to normal scalp, particularly in alopecia totalis/universalis.

In each case, RNA was isolated and then reverse transcribed into cDNA as the sequencing template. Clones were read by immunoSEQ multiplex PCR, and TCRdb kept only the in-frame ones, dropping some. The sample has some 170,000 clones; roughly 66% are singletons. The V end lost 4 bases, the J end lost 6 bases, and 11 bases lay between the germline ends. Looked up from germline, CDR1 is SGDLS and CDR2 is YYNGEE. This CDR3 comprises 12 residues. This chain links TRBV9 with TRBJ2-7; TRBD2 is a possible D gene (6 bases). This TCR derives from a human donor with alopecia areata. Sample: CD8+ T cells sorted from blood, taken at week 0. The CDR3 bases are TGTGCCAGCAGCCAGGACTACAGCGAGCAGTACTTC. This encodes CASSQDYSEQYF. The full variable domain, its missing parts supplied by reference TRBV9 and TRBJ2-7, is DSGVTQTPKHLITATGQRVTLRCSPRSGDLSVYWYQQSLDQGLQFLIQYYNGEERAKGNILERFSAQQFPDLHSELNLSSLELGDSALYFCASSQDYSEQYFGPGTRLTVT.